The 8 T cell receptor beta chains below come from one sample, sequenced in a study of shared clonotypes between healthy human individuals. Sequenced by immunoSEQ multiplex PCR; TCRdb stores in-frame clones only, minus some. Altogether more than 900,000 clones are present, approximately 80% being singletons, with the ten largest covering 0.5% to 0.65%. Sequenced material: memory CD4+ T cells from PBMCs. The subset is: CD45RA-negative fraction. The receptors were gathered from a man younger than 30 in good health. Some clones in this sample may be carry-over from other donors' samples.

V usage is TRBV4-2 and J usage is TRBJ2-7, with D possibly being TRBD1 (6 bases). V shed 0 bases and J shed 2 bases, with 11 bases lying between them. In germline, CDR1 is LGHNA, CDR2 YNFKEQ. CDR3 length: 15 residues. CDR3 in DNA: TGTGCCAGCAGCCAAGATACTCAGGGGCCCTACGAGCAGTACTTC. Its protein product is CASSQDTQGPYEQYF.

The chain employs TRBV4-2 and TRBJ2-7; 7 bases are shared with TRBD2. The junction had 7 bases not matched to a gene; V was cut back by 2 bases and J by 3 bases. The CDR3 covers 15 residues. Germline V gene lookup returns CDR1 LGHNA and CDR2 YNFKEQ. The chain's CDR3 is CASSQQKAGNYEQYF. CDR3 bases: TGTGCCAGCAGCCAACAAAAAGCGGGGAACTACGAGCAGTACTTC.

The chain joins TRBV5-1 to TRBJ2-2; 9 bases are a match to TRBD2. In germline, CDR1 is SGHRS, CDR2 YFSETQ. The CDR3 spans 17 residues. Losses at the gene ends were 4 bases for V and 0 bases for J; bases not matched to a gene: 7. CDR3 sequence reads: CASSGTSSGTNTGELFF. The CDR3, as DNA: TGCGCCAGCAGCGGGACGTCTAGCGGGACGAACACCGGGGAGCTGTTTTTT.

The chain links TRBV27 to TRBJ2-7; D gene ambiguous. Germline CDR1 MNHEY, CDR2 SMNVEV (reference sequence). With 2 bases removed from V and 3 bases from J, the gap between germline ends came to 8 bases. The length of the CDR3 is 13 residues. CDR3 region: CASSLRALYEQYF. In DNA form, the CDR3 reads TGTGCCAGCAGTTTAAGGGCCCTCTACGAGCAGTACTTC.

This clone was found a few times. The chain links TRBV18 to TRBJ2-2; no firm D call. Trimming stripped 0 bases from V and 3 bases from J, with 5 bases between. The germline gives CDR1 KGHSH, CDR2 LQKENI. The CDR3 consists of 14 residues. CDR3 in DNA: TGTGCCAGCTCACCACCCGCCTACACCGGGGAGCTGTTTTTT. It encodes CASSPPAYTGELFF.

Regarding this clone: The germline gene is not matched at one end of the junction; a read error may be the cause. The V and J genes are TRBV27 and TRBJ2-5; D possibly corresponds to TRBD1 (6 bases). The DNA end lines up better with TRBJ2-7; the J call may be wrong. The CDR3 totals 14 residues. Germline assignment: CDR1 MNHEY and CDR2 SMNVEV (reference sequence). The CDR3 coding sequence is TGCGCCAGCAGTAAACAGGGCTACTCCTACGAGCAGTACTTC. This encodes CASSKQGYSYEQYF.

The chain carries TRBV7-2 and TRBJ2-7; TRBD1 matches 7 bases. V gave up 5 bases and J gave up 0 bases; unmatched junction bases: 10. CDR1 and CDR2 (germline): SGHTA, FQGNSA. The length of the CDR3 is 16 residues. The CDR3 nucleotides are TGTGCCAGCAGCCAACAACAGGGGATCGGCTCCTACGAGCAGTACTTC. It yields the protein CASSQQQGIGSYEQYF.

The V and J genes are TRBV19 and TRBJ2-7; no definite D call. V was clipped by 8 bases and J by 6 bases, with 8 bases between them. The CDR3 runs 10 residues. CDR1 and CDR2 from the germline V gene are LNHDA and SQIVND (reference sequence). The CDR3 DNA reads TGTGCCAGTCTAAGGTTCGAGCAGTACTTC. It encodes CASLRFEQYF.